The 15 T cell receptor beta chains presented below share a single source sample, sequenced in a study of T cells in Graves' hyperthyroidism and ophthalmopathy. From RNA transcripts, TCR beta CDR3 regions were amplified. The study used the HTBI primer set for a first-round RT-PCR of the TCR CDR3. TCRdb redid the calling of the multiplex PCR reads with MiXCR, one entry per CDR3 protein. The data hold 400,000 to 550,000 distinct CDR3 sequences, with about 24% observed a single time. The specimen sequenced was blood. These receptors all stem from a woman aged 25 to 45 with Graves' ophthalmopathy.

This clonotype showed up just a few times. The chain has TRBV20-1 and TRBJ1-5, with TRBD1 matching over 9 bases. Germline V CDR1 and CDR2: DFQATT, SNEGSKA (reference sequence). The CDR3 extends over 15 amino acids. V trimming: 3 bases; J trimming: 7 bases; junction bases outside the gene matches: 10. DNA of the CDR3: TGCAGTGCTAGTTCCCGGGACAGGGTGCGGCAGCCCCAGCATTTT. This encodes CSASSRDRVRQPQHF.

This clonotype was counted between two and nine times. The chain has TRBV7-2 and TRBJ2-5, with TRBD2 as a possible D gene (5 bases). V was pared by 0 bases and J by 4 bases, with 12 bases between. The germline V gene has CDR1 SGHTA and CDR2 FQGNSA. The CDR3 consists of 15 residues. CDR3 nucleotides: TGTGCCAGCAGCTTAGCGGGCGGGCTAGTAGAGACCCAGTACTTC. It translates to CASSLAGGLVETQYF.

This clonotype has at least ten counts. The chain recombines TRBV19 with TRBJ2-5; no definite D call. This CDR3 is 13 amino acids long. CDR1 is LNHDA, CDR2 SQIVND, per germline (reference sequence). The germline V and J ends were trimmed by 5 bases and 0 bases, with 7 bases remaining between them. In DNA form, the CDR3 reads TGTGCCAGTAGTGACGCCAACCAAGAGACCCAGTACTTC. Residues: CASSDANQETQYF. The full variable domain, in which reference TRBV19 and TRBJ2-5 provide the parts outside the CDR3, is DGGITQSPKYLFRKEGQNVTLSCEQNLNHDAMYWYRQDPGQGLRLIYYSQIVNDFQKGDIAEGYSVSREKKESFPLTVTSAQKNPTAFYLCASSDANQETQYFGPGTRLLVL.

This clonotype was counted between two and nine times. CDR3 residues: CASSSLVSRDYEQYF. The CDR3 region has the DNA TGTGCCAGCAGCAGCTTAGTGTCTCGGGACTACGAGCAGTACTTC. V gene TRBV13 combines with J gene TRBJ2-7; TRBD2 is a possible D gene (5 bases). V dropped 5 bases and J dropped 3 bases, with 17 bases sitting between them. The germline V gene encodes CDR1 PRHDT and CDR2 FYEKMQ (reference sequence). The CDR3 runs 15 residues.

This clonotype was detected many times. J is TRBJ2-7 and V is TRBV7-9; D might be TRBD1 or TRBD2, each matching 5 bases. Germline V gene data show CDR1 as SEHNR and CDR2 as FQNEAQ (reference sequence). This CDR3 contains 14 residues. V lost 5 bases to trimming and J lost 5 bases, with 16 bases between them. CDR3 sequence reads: CASSPTLGDHEQYF. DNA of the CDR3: TGTGCCAGCAGCCCAACCCTCGGGGACCACGAGCAGTACTTC.

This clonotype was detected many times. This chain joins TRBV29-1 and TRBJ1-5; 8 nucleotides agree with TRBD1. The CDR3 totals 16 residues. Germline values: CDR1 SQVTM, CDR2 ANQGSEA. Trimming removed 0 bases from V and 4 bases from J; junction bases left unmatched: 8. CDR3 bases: TGCAGCGTTGAAGAAACAGGGGGAGTAGGAAATCAGCCCCAGCATTTT. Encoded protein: CSVEETGGVGNQPQHF.

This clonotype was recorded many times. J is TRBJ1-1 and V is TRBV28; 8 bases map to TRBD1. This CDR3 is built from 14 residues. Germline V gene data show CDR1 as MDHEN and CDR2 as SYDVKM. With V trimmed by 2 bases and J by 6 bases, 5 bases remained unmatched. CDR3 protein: CASSLPGGVAEAFF. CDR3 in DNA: TGTGCCAGCAGTTTACCAGGGGGCGTTGCTGAAGCTTTCTTT.

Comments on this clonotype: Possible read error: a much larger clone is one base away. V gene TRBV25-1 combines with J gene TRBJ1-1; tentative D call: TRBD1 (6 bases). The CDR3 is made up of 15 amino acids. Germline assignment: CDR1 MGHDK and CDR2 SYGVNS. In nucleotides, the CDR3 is TGTGCCAGCAGTGGTTTATCACAGGGAAACACTGAAGCTCTCTTT. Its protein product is CASSGLSQGNTEALF. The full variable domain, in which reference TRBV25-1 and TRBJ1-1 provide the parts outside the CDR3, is EADIYQTPRYLVIGTGKKITLECSQTMGHDKMYWYQQDPGMELHLIHYSYGVNSTEKGDLSSESTVSRIRTEHFPLTLESARPSHTSQYLCASSGLSQGNTEALFGQGTRLTVV.

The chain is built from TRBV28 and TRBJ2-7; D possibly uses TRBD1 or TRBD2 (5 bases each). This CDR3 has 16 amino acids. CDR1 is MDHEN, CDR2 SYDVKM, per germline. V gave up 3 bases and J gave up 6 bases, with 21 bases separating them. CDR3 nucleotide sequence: TGTGCCAGCAGTTTCTCGATTGGGCTGGGACCCGGCGAGCAGTACTTC. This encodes CASSFSIGLGPGEQYF.

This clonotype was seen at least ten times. CDR3 sequence reads: CAIGEPGQYHTEAFF. CDR3 sequence (DNA): TGTGCCATCGGGGAGCCGGGACAGTATCACACTGAAGCTTTCTTT. The rearrangement uses TRBV10-3 and TRBJ1-1; 7 positions agree with TRBD1. J lost 3 bases, V lost 8 bases, and 12 bases had no gene match. Looked up from germline, CDR1 is ENHRY and CDR2 is SYGVKD. The CDR3 totals 15 residues.

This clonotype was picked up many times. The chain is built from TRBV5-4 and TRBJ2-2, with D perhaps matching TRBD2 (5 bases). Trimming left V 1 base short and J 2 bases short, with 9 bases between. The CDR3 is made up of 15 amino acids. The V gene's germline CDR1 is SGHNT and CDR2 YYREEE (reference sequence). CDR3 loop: CASSLLGENTGELFF. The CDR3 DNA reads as TGTGCCAGCAGCTTGCTCGGGGAAAACACCGGGGAGCTGTTTTTT.

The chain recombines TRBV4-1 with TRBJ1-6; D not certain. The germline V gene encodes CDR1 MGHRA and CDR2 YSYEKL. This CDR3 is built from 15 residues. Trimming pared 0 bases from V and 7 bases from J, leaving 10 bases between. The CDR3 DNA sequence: TGCGCCAGCAGCCAAGATGAATGGCTCAATTCACCCCTCCACTTT. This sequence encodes CASSQDEWLNSPLHF.

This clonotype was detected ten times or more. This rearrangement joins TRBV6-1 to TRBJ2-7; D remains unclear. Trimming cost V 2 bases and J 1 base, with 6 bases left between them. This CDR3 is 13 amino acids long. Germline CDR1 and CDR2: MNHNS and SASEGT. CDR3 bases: TGTGCCAGCAGTGAACAGGATTCCTACGAGCAGTACTTC. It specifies CASSEQDSYEQYF.

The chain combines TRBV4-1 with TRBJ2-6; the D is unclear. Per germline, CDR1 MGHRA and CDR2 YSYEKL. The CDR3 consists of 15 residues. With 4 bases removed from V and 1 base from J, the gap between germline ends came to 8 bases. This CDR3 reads CASSPQVSGANVLTF. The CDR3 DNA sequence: TGCGCCAGCAGCCCCCAGGTATCTGGGGCCAACGTCCTGACTTTC.

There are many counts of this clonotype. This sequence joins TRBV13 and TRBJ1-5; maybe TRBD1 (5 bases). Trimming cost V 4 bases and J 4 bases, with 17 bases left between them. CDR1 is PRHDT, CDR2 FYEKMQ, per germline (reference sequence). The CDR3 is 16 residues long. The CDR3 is CASSSQGGAANQPQHF. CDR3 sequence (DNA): TGTGCCAGCAGCTCCCAGGGAGGCGCGGCAAATCAGCCCCAGCATTTT.